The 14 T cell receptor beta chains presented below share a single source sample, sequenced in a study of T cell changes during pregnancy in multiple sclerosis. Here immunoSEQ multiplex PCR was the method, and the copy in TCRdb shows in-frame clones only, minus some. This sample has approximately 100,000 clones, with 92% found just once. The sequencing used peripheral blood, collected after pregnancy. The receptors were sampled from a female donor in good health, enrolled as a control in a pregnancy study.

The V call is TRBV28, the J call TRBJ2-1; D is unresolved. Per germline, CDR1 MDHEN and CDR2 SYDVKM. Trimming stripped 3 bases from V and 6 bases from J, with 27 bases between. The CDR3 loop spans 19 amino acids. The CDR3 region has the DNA TGTGCCAGCAGTTTCCCTGTCCCCCAGCGCCACCTCAACTCCAATGAGCAGTTCTTC. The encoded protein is CASSFPVPQRHLNSNEQFF.

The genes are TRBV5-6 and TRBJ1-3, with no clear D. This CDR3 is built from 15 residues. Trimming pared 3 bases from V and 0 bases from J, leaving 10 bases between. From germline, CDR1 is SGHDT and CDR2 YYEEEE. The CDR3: CASSSPTGSGNTIYF. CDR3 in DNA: TGTGCCAGCAGCTCTCCGACGGGCTCTGGAAACACCATATATTTT.

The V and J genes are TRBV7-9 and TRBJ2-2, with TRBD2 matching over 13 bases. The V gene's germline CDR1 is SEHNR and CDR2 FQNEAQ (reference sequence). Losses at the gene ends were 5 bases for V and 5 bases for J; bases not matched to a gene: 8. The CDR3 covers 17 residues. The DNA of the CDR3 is TGTGCCAGCAGCGCGAGGACTAGCGGGAGTACGACCGGGGAGCTGTTTTTT. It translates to CASSARTSGSTTGELFF.

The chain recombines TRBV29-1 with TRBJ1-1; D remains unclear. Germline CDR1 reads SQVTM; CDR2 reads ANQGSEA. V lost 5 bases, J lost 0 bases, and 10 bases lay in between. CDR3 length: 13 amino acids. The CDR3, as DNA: TGCAGCGTTTGGGAGCTATTGAACACTGAAGCTTTCTTT. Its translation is CSVWELLNTEAFF.

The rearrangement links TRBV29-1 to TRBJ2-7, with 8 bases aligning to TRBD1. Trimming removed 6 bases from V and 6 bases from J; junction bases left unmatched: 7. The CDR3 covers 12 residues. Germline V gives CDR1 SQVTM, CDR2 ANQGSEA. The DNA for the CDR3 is TGCAGCGTAGGGACAGGTGTCGGCGAGCAGTACTTC. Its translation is CSVGTGVGEQYF.

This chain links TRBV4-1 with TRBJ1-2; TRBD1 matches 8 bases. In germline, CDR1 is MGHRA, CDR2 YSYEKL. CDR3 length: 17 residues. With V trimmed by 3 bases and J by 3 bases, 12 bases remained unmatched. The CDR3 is CASSQVQGAPLDYGYTF. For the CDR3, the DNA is TGCGCCAGCAGCCAGGTTCAGGGGGCCCCTCTGGACTATGGCTACACCTTC.

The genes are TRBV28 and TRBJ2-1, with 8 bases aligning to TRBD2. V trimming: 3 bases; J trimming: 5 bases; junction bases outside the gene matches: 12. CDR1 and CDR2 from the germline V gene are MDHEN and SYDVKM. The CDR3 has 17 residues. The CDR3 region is CASSFFSTSGLNNEQFF. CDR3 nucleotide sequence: TGTGCCAGCAGTTTTTTCTCAACTAGCGGACTTAACAATGAGCAGTTCTTC.

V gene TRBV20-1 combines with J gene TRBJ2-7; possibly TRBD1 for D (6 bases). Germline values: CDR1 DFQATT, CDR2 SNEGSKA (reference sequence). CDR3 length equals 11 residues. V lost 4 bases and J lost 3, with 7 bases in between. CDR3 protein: CSAKTGYEQYF. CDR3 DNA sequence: TGCAGTGCTAAGACAGGCTACGAGCAGTACTTC.

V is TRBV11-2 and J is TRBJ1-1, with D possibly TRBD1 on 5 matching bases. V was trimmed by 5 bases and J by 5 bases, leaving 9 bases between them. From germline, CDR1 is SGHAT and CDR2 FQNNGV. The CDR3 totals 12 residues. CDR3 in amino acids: CASSGRVTEAFF. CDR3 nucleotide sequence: TGTGCCAGCAGCGGCAGGGTTACTGAAGCTTTCTTT. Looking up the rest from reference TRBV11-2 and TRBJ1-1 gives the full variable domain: EAGVAQSPRYKIIEKRQSVAFWCNPISGHATLYWYQQILGQGPKLLIQFQNNGVVDDSQLPKDRFSAERLKGVDSTLKIQPAKLEDSAVYLCASSGRVTEAFFGQGTRLTVV.

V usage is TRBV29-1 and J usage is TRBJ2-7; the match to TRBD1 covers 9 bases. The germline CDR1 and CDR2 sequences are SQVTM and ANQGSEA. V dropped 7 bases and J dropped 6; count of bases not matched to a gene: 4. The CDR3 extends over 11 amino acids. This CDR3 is CSGQTGGEQYF. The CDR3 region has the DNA TGCAGCGGACAGACAGGGGGCGAGCAGTACTTC.

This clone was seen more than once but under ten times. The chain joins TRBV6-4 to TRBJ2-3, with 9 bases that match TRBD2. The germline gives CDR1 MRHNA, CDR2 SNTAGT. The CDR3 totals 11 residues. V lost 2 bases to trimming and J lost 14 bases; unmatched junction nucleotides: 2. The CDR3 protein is CASSDGREGYF. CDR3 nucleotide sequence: TGTGCCAGCAGTGACGGGCGGGAGGGGTATTTT.

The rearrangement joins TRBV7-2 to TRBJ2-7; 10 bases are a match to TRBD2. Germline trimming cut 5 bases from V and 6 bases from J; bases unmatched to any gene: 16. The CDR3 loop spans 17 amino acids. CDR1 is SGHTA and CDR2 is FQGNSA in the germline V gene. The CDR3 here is CASSPTKLGLAGVEQYF. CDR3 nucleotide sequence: TGTGCCAGCAGCCCTACCAAATTGGGGCTAGCGGGAGTCGAGCAGTACTTC.

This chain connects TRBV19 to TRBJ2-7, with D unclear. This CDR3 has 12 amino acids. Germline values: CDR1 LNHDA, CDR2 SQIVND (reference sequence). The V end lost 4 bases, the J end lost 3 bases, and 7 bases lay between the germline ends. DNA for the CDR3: TGTGCCAGTAGTACGTCCCTCTACGAGCAGTACTTC. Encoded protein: CASSTSLYEQYF.

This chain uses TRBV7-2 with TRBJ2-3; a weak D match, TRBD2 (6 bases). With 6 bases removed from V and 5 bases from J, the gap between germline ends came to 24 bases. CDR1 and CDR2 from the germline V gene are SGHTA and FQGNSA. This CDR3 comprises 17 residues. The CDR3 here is CASSTPGSRGWEDTQYF. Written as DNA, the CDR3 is TGTGCCAGCAGTACCCCGGGATCGCGGGGTTGGGAAGATACGCAGTATTTT.